The rows below give T cell receptor beta chains drawn from one sample of a study of siplizumab effects on memory and regulatory T cells. The method was immunoSEQ multiplex PCR; TCRdb's version includes in-frame clones alone and lacks a portion of them. The sample carries about 100,000 clones, roughly 94% recorded once. Sample: Tregs sorted from blood. Source of these receptors: a human donor in good health. Each CDR3 is given with its conserved first and last residue. A D gene is named only where the DNA matches it firmly. Clone size is not always given. Where it is, it says once, few, many or a class for expanded clones.

size	D	V	J	DNA	CDR3
once	.	TRBV7-2	TRBJ1-2	TGTGCCAGCAGCTTAATGGGACAAAATTCGGGTGGCTACACCTTC	CASSLMGQNSGGYTF
.	.	TRBV30	TRBJ1-2	TGTGCCTGGAGGGGGGACTCCCACCCTGGCTACACCTTC	CAWRGDSHPGYTF
.	.	TRBV9	TRBJ1-2	TGTGCCAGAGAGACAACCCCGGATAACTATGGCTACACCTTC	CARETTPDNYGYTF
.	.	TRBV4-1	TRBJ1-5	TGCGCCAGCAGCCAAGAAGGTTTCCGGGGGCGAAGGTATCAGCCCCAGCATTTT	CASSQEGFRGRRYQPQHF
few	TRBD2	TRBV6-5	TRBJ2-1	TGTGCCAGCAGTTACGGCGTTCTAGCGGGTGGAGAGCAGTTCTTC	CASSYGVLAGGEQFF
.	.	TRBV5-4	TRBJ2-2	TGTGCCAGCAGCTCTGCTAAAGGGCCGAAGGTAGAAACCGGGGAGCTGTTTTTT	CASSSAKGPKVETGELFF
.	TRBD1	TRBV28	TRBJ1-5	TGTGCCAGCAGTTTAAGTGTATGGGGACAGCTCAATCAGCCCCAGCATTTT	CASSLSVWGQLNQPQHF
once	.	TRBV7-6	TRBJ1-1	TGTGCCAGCAGCTCCGGACTCCAACGGGAGAACACTGAAGCTTTCTTT	CASSSGLQRENTEAFF
.	TRBD2	TRBV2	TRBJ2-7	TGTGCCAGCAGTCTAGCGGGAGGGTACGAGCAGTACTTC	CASSLAGGYEQYF
.	TRBD2	TRBV10-1	TRBJ2-3	TGCGCCAGCAGTGACGGCGGGGGGAGCACAGATACGCAGTATTTT	CASSDGGGSTDTQYF
once	.	TRBV1	TRBJ2-1	TGCACCAGCAGCCCGACTCCCTCTGGCGGGGGTGACAATGAGCAGTTCTTC	CTSSPTPSGGGDNEQFF
once	.	TRBV6-1	TRBJ2-7	TGTGCCAGCAGGAGGAACGAGCAGTACTTC	CASRRNEQYF
.	.	TRBV6-5	TRBJ1-3	TGTGCCAGCAGGCCCCCAGCCTGTGGAAACACCATATATTTT	CASRPPACGNTIYF
.	.	TRBV25-1	TRBJ2-3	TGTGCCAGCAGTGCCAGGGTTGGCCAAAGATTTACGCAGTATTTT	CASSARVGQRFTQYF
.	.	TRBV7-3	TRBJ2-5	TGTGCCAGCAGCTCCGGGACTCCACAAGAGACCCAGTACTTC	CASSSGTPQETQYF
.	TRBD1	TRBV5-1	TRBJ2-3	TGCGCCAGCAGCATACAGGGGGTTATAGATACGCAGTATTTT	CASSIQGVIDTQYF
.	.	TRBV27	TRBJ2-7	TGTGCCAGCGGGCAGGACTTCCGTCGTGTCTTC	CASGQDFRRVF
.	.	TRBV29-1	TRBJ1-1	TGCAGCGTTGGTAGCAGGGGAGTGAACACTGAAGCTTTCTTT	CSVGSRGVNTEAFF
.	TRBD2	TRBV11-2	TRBJ2-6	TGTGCCAGCAGCTCCTCGAGACTAGCGGGAACCTCTGGGGCCAACGTCCTGACTTTC	CASSSSRLAGTSGANVLTF
.	.	TRBV5-4	TRBJ2-1	TGTGCCAGCAGCTTCCCCAGGGTGAATGAGCAGTTCTTC	CASSFPRVNEQFF
.	.	TRBV19	TRBJ1-5	TGTGCCAGTAGTAGGGGGGATCAGCCCCAGCATTTT	CASSRGDQPQHF
.	TRBD2	TRBV10-1	TRBJ2-1	TGCGCCAGCAGTCCCTCTAGCGGGAGGTTGAGTGAGCAGTTCTTC	CASSPSSGRLSEQFF
.	.	TRBV19	TRBJ1-5	TGTGCCAGTAGTATATCGGGGGGTCAGCCCCAGCATTTT	CASSISGGQPQHF
.	.	TRBV15	TRBJ2-1	TGTGCCACCAGCAGAGATGATAGACATGAGCAGTTCTTC	CATSRDDRHEQFF
.	.	TRBV7-2	TRBJ2-3	TGTGCCAGCAGCTTAGCAGTTGGGGGTACGCAGTATTTT	CASSLAVGGTQYF
.	.	TRBV18	TRBJ2-5	TGTGCCAGCTCATTGGGAAGAGAGACCCAGTACTTC	CASSLGRETQYF
.	TRBD1	TRBV27	TRBJ2-1	TGTGCCAGCAGTTTCCGGACAGGGGGACTTTTATACAATGAGCAGTTCTTC	CASSFRTGGLLYNEQFF
once	.	TRBV5-1	TRBJ2-7	TGCGCCAGCAGGGGTGGGCTTTCCTACGAGCAGTACTTC	CASRGGLSYEQYF
.	TRBD2	TRBV10-3	TRBJ2-5	TGTGCCGTAGCGGGAGGGCCAGAGACCCAGTACTTC	CAVAGGPETQYF
.	TRBD2	TRBV28	TRBJ2-7	TGTGCCAGCAGTGCGGGGGGGGAGTGGTACGAGCAGTACTTC	CASSAGGEWYEQYF
.	.	TRBV6-6	TRBJ1-1	TGTGCCAGCAGTTACTCGAATAGGAGAAACACTGAAGCTTTCTTT	CASSYSNRRNTEAFF
.	.	TRBV15	TRBJ2-1	TGTGCCACCAGCGGAGGGCCCCGCGGGTGGCTGGTTTACAATGAGCAGTTCTTC	CATSGGPRGWLVYNEQFF
.	TRBD1	TRBV6-5	TRBJ1-2	TGTGCCAGCAGTTACCGCCCGGGACAGACCTATGGCTACACCTTC	CASSYRPGQTYGYTF
.	TRBD1	TRBV6-5	TRBJ2-1	TGTGCCAGCAGTGGACAGGGACGTGAGCAGTTCTTC	CASSGQGREQFF
.	.	TRBV2	TRBJ1-2	TGTGCCAGCAGAAACAGGGTTGTAGCCTTGGCAGGCTACACCTTC	CASRNRVVALAGYTF
.	.	TRBV27	TRBJ2-5	TGTGCCAGCAGTTCTGGAGAGACCCAGTACTTC	CASSSGETQYF
once	TRBD1	TRBV7-9	TRBJ1-4	TGTGCCAGCAGCTTAACAGGGGCGGGCGAAAAACTGTTTTTT	CASSLTGAGEKLFF
.	.	TRBV7-6	TRBJ2-3	TGTGCCAGCAGGAGCAGGGGGGCGACAGATACGCAGTATTTT	CASRSRGATDTQYF
.	.	TRBV2	TRBJ1-2	TGTGCCAGCAGTACCACCTCCGTCTATGGCTACACCTTC	CASSTTSVYGYTF
.	.	TRBV7-3	TRBJ1-2	TGTGCCAGCAGTCTAGGACCGCTCTATGGCTACACCTTC	CASSLGPLYGYTF
few	.	TRBV19	TRBJ1-5	TGTGCCAGTAGTAAGGCGGATTATAGCAATCAGCCCCAGCATTTT	CASSKADYSNQPQHF
.	TRBD1	TRBV28	TRBJ2-1	TGTGCCAGCATCCCTTTCGACAGGGCGATCTCCTACAATGAGCAGTTCTTC	CASIPFDRAISYNEQFF
.	.	TRBV9	TRBJ2-1	TGTGCCAGCAGCGCCACAATAATTCCCTCCTACAATGAGCAGTTCTTC	CASSATIIPSYNEQFF
.	.	TRBV5-1	TRBJ2-1	TGCGCCAGCAGCGGAGCGGGTAGCTCCTACAATGAGCAGTTCTTC	CASSGAGSSYNEQFF
.	.	TRBV29-1	TRBJ2-2	TGCGGCGGACGGGCCGGGGAGCTGTTTTTT	CGGRAGELFF
.	TRBD2	TRBV28	TRBJ2-1	TGTGCCAGCAGTTCCCGACACCTAGCGGGAGTTCCCAATGAGCAGTTCTTC	CASSSRHLAGVPNEQFF
.	.	TRBV4-2	TRBJ2-7	TGTGCCAGCAGCCAAGATCAGCCGCAGGGGCGGGTCTACGAGCAGTACTTC	CASSQDQPQGRVYEQYF
.	.	TRBV28	TRBJ2-1	TGTGCCAGCAGCGTATCGTTAAATTCGAGGAATGAGCAGTTCTTC	CASSVSLNSRNEQFF
.	.	TRBV9	TRBJ1-3	TGTGCCAGCAGCGAGGGCGACTACTCTGGAAACACCATATATTTT	CASSEGDYSGNTIYF
.	.	TRBV21-1	TRBJ2-1	TGTGCCAGCAGCAAATGTTTAGCGGGAGGGTCGGGTGAGCAGTTCTTC	CASSKCLAGGSGEQFF
.	.	TRBV30	TRBJ2-5	TGTGCCTGGGGCAGGGGTGTTTGGGAGACCCAGTACTTC	CAWGRGVWETQYF
.	.	TRBV5-4	TRBJ2-7	TGTGCCAGCAGCCCCGGGCCTTTATACGAGCAGTACTTC	CASSPGPLYEQYF
.	.	TRBV5-1	TRBJ1-5	TGCGCCAGCAGCTCGGACGTGAATCAGCCCCAGCATTTT	CASSSDVNQPQHF
.	TRBD1	TRBV7-2	TRBJ1-5	TGTGCCAGCAGACGGGACAGAGGTCAGCCCCAGCATTTT	CASRRDRGQPQHF
.	.	TRBV19	TRBJ2-2	TGTGCCAGTAGTATTCAGGTTGGAAACACCGGGGAGCTGTTTTTT	CASSIQVGNTGELFF
.	TRBD1	TRBV30	TRBJ1-2	TGTGCCTGGAGTAGACAGGGGGCAGGTGGCTACACCTTC	CAWSRQGAGGYTF
.	TRBD2	TRBV5-1	TRBJ2-2	TGCGCCAGCAGCCGAGGGACTAGCGGGAACACCGGGGAGCTGTTTTTT	CASSRGTSGNTGELFF
.	TRBD1	TRBV2	TRBJ1-2	TGTGCCAGCAGGGGGGGACAGGGAAGATATGGCTACACCTTC	CASRGGQGRYGYTF
.	.	TRBV29-1	TRBJ1-3	TGCAGCGTTGAGTGGCTCCCTGGAAACACCATATATTTT	CSVEWLPGNTIYF
.	TRBD1	TRBV15	TRBJ2-6	TGTGCCACCAGCCCCATGGTCCAAGCACAGGGGTCTGGGGCCAACGTCCTGACTTTC	CATSPMVQAQGSGANVLTF